This is a list of T cell receptor beta chains from one sample in a study of blood T cells in healthy people across ages. TCRdb processed the 5' RACE reads anew with MiXCR; each CDR3 protein has one entry. The sample contains over 600,000 distinct CDR3 sequences, more than 20% of which appear only once. Sample: blood. The receptor set was obtained from a man aged 65 to 85 in good health. The CDR3 runs from the conserved cysteine through the conserved F or W. The D gene is left open where the match is weak. A clone size is listed for some rows: how often the clone was seen (once, few, many), or a class if it is expanded.

TRBD1	TRBV12-3/TRBV12-4	TRBJ2-7	19	few	CASSSRSPRGTGMTYEQYF	TGTGCCAGCAGTTCTCGATCGCCCCGAGGGACAGGGATGACCTACGAGCAGTACTTC
TRBD2	TRBV20-1	TRBJ2-1	15	.	CSALRGTSGSNEQFF	TGCAGTGCTTTAAGGGGGACTAGCGGGAGCAATGAGCAGTTCTTC
TRBD2	TRBV12-3/TRBV12-4	TRBJ2-7	14	.	CASSILAGSYEQYF	TGTGCCAGCAGTATCCTAGCGGGCTCCTACGAGCAGTACTTC
TRBD2	TRBV7-3	TRBJ2-5	17	.	CASSLGRWTSVQETQYF	TGTGCCAGCAGCTTAGGTCGGTGGACTAGCGTGCAAGAGACCCAGTACTTC
.	TRBV7-8	TRBJ1-5	15	many	CASSGTNDSNQPQHF	TGTGCCAGCAGCGGCACCAACGATAGCAATCAGCCCCAGCATTTT
.	TRBV6-5	TRBJ1-4	14	.	CASARTLANEKLFF	TGTGCCAGCGCTAGGACACTCGCTAATGAAAAACTGTTTTTT
.	TRBV9	TRBJ2-6	14	.	CASSGSLGANVLTF	TGTGCCAGCAGTGGATCTCTTGGGGCCAACGTCCTGACTTTC
.	TRBV6-5	TRBJ1-1	11	few	CASSYGSEAFF	TGTGCCAGCAGTTACGGCTCTGAAGCTTTCTTT
.	TRBV15	TRBJ2-2	14	.	CATSPETATGELFF	TGTGCCACCAGCCCAGAGACAGCAACCGGGGAGCTGTTTTTT
TRBD2	TRBV20-1	TRBJ2-1	14	.	CSALTSGINNEQFF	TGCAGTGCCCTGACTAGCGGGATTAACAATGAGCAGTTCTTC
.	TRBV12-3/TRBV12-4	TRBJ2-5	15	few	CASSLEGSLGETQYF	TGTGCCAGCAGTTTAGAGGGTAGCCTGGGTGAGACCCAGTACTTC
.	TRBV18	TRBJ2-1	14	few	CASSPLAVGGEQFF	TGTGCCAGCTCACCTTTAGCGGTTGGGGGTGAGCAGTTCTTC
.	TRBV28	TRBJ1-6	16	few	CASSSSQGPGNSPLHF	TGTGCCAGCAGTTCCTCACAGGGACCAGGGAATTCACCCCTCCACTTT
.	TRBV7-3	TRBJ2-7	15	few	CASSLKVLILYEQYF	TGTGCCAGCAGCTTAAAAGTGTTAATCCTGTACGAGCAGTACTTC
.	TRBV9	TRBJ2-1	13	.	CASSVAAWDEQFF	TGTGCCAGCAGCGTAGCTGCCTGGGATGAGCAGTTCTTC
.	TRBV2	TRBJ2-1	13	.	CASSATSTNEQFF	TGTGCCAGCAGTGCCACTTCCACCAATGAGCAGTTCTTC
TRBD1	TRBV7-2	TRBJ1-4	15	.	CASSLDRGRNEKLFF	TGTGCCAGCAGCCTAGACAGGGGGCGCAATGAAAAACTGTTTTTT
.	TRBV29-1	TRBJ2-5	15	many	CSVRPRTQEQETQYF	TGCAGCGTCAGGCCTCGGACGCAAGAACAAGAGACCCAGTACTTC
TRBD2	TRBV5-1	TRBJ2-2	16	.	CASSLDSSGSPGELFF	TGCGCCAGCAGCTTGGATTCTAGCGGGAGTCCCGGGGAGCTGTTTTTT
TRBD2	TRBV6-1	TRBJ2-3	19	.	CASSELSVGSSSGTDTQYF	TGTGCCAGCAGTGAGCTAAGCGTCGGCAGCTCTAGCGGGACAGATACGCAGTATTTT
.	TRBV29-1	TRBJ1-5	12	few	CSVRDTNRPQHF	TGCAGCGTGCGAGATACCAATCGGCCCCAGCATTTT
.	TRBV7-3	TRBJ2-7	14	.	CASSPGPSTYEQYF	TGTGCCAGCAGCCCGGGACCCTCAACCTACGAGCAGTACTTC
TRBD2	TRBV5-1	TRBJ2-3	16	.	CASSPRLAGKMDTQYF	TGCGCCAGCAGCCCCCGACTAGCGGGGAAGATGGATACGCAGTATTTT
TRBD1	TRBV28	TRBJ1-2	15	.	CASSTTGLITYGYTF	TGTGCCAGCAGCACGACAGGGCTCATAACTTATGGCTACACCTTC
TRBD1	TRBV27	TRBJ2-7	15	.	CASSLGTGGGNEQYF	TGTGCCAGCAGTTTGGGGACAGGGGGCGGGAACGAGCAGTACTTC
TRBD1	TRBV27	TRBJ1-2	15	few	CASRPGTGVRYGYTF	TGTGCCAGCAGACCAGGGACAGGGGTACGCTATGGCTACACCTTC
.	TRBV20-1	TRBJ2-3	14	.	CSARARTRPDTQYF	TGCAGTGCTAGAGCAAGGACAAGGCCAGATACGCAGTATTTT
TRBD1	TRBV5-1	TRBJ1-1	12	few	CASSRDREKAFF	TGCGCCAGCAGCCGGGACAGGGAGAAAGCTTTCTTT
.	TRBV7-9	TRBJ2-1	12	.	CASSLARAGQFF	TGTGCCAGCAGCTTAGCGCGGGCTGGGCAGTTCTTC
.	TRBV29-1	TRBJ1-2	13	.	CSVGGGGAYGYTF	TGCAGCGTTGGCGGCGGGGGCGCCTATGGCTACACCTTC
TRBD1	TRBV7-9	TRBJ1-6	15	.	CASSHLGQGNSPLHF	TGTGCCAGCAGTCACCTCGGACAGGGGAATTCACCCCTCCACTTT
.	TRBV15	TRBJ2-5	15	few	CATSRDRVSSETQYF	TGTGCCACCAGCAGAGATCGGGTCTCTAGTGAGACCCAGTACTTC
.	TRBV29-1	TRBJ2-2	13	few	CSVGKGNTGELFF	TGCAGCGTTGGCAAAGGGAACACCGGGGAGCTGTTTTTT
.	TRBV11-2	TRBJ2-1	13	few	CASSFSDPNEQFF	TGTGCCAGCAGCTTTAGCGACCCCAATGAGCAGTTCTTC
TRBD2	TRBV7-8	TRBJ2-7	16	.	CASTETPGGHYNEQYF	TGTGCCAGCACCGAAACCCCGGGGGGGCACTACAACGAGCAGTACTTC
TRBD1	TRBV7-3	TRBJ1-1	13	.	CASSSRGGTEAFF	TGTGCCAGCAGCTCCAGGGGGGGGACTGAAGCTTTCTTT
.	TRBV5-1	TRBJ2-7	16	.	CASSLATAKSSYEQYF	TGCGCCAGCAGCTTGGCCACGGCCAAAAGCTCCTACGAGCAGTACTTC
TRBD1	TRBV5-1	TRBJ1-4	15	.	CASSRTTGGGEKLFF	TGCGCCAGCAGTAGAACGACAGGGGGCGGTGAAAAACTGTTTTTT